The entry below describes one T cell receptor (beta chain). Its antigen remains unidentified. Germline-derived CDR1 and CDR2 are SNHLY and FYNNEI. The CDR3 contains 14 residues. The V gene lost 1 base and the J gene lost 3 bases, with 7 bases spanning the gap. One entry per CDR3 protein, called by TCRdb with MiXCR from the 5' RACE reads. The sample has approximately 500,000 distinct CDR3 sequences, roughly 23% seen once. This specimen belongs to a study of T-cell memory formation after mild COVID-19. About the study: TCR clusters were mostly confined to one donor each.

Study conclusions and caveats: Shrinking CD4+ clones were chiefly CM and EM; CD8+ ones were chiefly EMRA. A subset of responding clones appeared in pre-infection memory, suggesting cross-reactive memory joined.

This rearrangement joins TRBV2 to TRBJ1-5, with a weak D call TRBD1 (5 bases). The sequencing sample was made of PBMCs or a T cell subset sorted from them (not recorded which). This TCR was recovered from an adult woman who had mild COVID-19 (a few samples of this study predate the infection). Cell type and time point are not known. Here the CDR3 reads CASSEGRDNQPQHF. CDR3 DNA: TGTGCCAGCAGTGAAGGCAGGGACAATCAGCCCCAGCATTTT.